These T cell receptor beta chains were read from a single sample in a study of graft-versus-host responses after intestinal transplantation. Only in-frame clones appear in the TCRdb table, and some are missing; sequencing was by immunoSEQ multiplex PCR. Of tens of thousands of clones listed, 91% are singletons. The sequences come from PBMCs, collected almost 120 days after intestinal transplantation. The source is a human patient who received an intestinal transplant, so some T cells may come from the graft donor. The conserved cysteine and the conserved F or W are not part of the CDR3 here. Each record gives: CDR3 protein, J gene, V gene.

ASRVTGTAFYGYT TRBJ1-2 TRBV6-1
ASSSPRDGYT TRBJ1-2 TRBV28
ASSLRGEQPQH TRBJ1-5 TRBV5-4
ASSFYTDTQY TRBJ2-3 TRBV11-1
ASSHQGGSYEQY TRBJ2-7 TRBV14
ASSSQTGYEKLF TRBJ1-4 TRBV7-8
ASRVQGPREQY TRBJ2-5 TRBV2
ASSQMDSTSEQF TRBJ2-1 TRBV4-2
ASGLFGQANQPQH TRBJ1-5 TRBV28
ASSYSLTGGGDEQF TRBJ2-1 TRBV6-5
ASNVRLGQNNEQF TRBJ2-1 TRBV5-4
ASSLGRRSTDTQY TRBJ2-3 TRBV7-9
ASSTRAENQPQH TRBJ1-5 TRBV19
ASRRTGLNYGYT TRBJ1-2 TRBV27
ASSSSTGNYGYT TRBJ1-2 TRBV7-9
ASSPGTVYEQY TRBJ2-7 TRBV27
ASSPRGDDFST TRBJ1-2 TRBV18
ASSTSGGAIEQY TRBJ2-7 TRBV27
ASSLAGTGNIQY TRBJ2-4 TRBV7-9
ASSRLAGGPNEQF TRBJ2-1 TRBV9
ASSFTGTPSTDTQY TRBJ2-3 TRBV5-1
ASSGERGNYGYT TRBJ1-2 TRBV9
ASSQTGFQPQH TRBJ1-5 TRBV7-9
ASSPYRLAGSTDTQY TRBJ2-3 TRBV7-8
ASSVINTGELF TRBJ2-2 TRBV2
ASSQQGWKSSGNTIY TRBJ1-3 TRBV7-9
ASSPDRESGYT TRBJ1-2 TRBV6-1
ASSLRLSSYNEQF TRBJ2-1 TRBV7-2
ASSLSQGAVRDTQY TRBJ2-3 TRBV11-2
ASSPGAHYEQY TRBJ2-7 TRBV27
SVVRLAGGETQY TRBJ2-5 TRBV29-1
ASSAQLTTSGHYNEQF TRBJ2-1 TRBV28
ASSAKVAGGETQY TRBJ2-5 TRBV5-4
ASSFNQETQY TRBJ2-5 TRBV5-1
ASSRGQGAGSPLH TRBJ1-6 TRBV4-2
ASSGLERLVKNIQY TRBJ2-4 TRBV6-1
ASSQVSGRDGF TRBJ2-1 TRBV4-1
ASSTEGGSYEQY TRBJ2-7 TRBV5-1
ASREGREQY TRBJ2-7 TRBV28
ASRGTSGLYQETQY TRBJ2-5 TRBV2
ASRDRGRDYGYT TRBJ1-2 TRBV6-6
ATREGEGYEQY TRBJ2-7 TRBV28
ARSVVWSSPLH TRBJ1-6 TRBV5-3
ASSAEWGRESYEQY TRBJ2-7 TRBV7-8
ASSQAWGVEKLF TRBJ1-4 TRBV4-1
ASSARTGGFQEQY TRBJ2-7 TRBV11-3
ASSLDPGTGGAGTQY TRBJ2-5 TRBV5-6
ASSPDSSNQPQH TRBJ1-5 TRBV18
AWSVEYNEQF TRBJ2-1 TRBV30
ASSIRVSSPLH TRBJ1-6 TRBV6-1
ASSFSSQETDTQY TRBJ2-3 TRBV7-3
ASRKTLTSPGSTDTQY TRBJ2-3 TRBV28
ASSQVTGTSGNEQF TRBJ2-1 TRBV4-1